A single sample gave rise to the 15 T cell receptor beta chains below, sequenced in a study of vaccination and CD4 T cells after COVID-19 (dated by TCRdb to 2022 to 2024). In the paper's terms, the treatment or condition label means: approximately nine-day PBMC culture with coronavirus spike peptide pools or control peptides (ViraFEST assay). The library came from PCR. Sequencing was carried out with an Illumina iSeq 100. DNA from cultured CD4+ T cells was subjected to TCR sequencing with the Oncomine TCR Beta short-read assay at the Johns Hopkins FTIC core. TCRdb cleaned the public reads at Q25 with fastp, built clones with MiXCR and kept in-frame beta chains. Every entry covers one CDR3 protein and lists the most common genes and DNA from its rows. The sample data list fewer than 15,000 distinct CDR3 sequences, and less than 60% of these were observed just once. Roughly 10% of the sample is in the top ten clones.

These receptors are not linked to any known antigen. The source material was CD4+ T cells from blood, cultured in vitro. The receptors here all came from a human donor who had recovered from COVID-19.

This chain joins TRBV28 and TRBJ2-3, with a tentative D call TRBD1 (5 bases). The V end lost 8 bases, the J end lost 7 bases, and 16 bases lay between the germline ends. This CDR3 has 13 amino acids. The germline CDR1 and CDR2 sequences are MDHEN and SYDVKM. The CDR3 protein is CASGAYGSYTQYF. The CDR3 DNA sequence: TGTGCCAGCGGGGCTTACGGATCGTATACGCAGTATTTT.

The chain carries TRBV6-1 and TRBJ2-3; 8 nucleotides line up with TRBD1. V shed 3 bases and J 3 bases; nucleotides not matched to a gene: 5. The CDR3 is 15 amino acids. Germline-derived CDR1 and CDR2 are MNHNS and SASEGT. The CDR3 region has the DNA TGTGCCAGCAGTGAGGGACAGGATGTTACAGATACGCAGTATTTT. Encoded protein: CASSEGQDVTDTQYF.

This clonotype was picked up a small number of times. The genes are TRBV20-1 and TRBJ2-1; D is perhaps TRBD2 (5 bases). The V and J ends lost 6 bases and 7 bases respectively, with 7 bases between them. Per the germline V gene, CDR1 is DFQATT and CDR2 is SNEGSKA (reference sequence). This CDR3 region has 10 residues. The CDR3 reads CSARRNEQFF. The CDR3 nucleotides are TGCAGTGCGCGGAGGAATGAGCAGTTCTTC.

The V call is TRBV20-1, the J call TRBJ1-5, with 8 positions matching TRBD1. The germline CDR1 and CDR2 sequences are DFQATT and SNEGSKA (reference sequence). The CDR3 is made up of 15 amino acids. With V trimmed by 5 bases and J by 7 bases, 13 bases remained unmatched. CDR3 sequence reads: CSALTQGAGGQPQHF. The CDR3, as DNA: TGCAGTGCTTTAACTCAGGGGGCTGGTGGACAGCCCCAGCATTTT.

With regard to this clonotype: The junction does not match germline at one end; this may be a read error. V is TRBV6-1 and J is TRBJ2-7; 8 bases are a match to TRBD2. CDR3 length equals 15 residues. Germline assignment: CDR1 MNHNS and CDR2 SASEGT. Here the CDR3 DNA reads TGTGCTAGCAGCCCCGAGACGGGAGGGAGTTACGAGCAGTACTTC. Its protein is CASSPETGGSYEQYF.

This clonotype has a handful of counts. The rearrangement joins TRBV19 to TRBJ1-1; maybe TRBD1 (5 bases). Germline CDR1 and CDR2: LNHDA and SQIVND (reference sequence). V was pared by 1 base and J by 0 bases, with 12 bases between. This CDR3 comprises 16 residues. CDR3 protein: CASSIGGGGMNTEAFF. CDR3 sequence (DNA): TGTGCCAGTAGTATAGGGGGCGGAGGTATGAACACTGAAGCTTTCTTT.

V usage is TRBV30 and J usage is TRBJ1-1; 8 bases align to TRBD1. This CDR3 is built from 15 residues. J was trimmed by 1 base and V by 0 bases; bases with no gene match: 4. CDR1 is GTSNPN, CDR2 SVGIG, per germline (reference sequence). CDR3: CAWSVQGGENTEAFF. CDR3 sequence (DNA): TGTGCCTGGAGTGTACAGGGGGGTGAGAACACTGAAGCTTTCTTT.

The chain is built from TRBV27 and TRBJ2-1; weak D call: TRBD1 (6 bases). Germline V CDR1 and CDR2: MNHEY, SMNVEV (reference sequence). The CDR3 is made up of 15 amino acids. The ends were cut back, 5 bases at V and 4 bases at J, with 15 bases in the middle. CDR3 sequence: CASSTGQRRYNEQFF. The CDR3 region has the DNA TGTGCCAGCAGTACAGGACAGAGACGGTACAATGAGCAGTTCTTC.

Here the CDR3 DNA reads TGCAGTGCTAGAGATTTTGTTCTTGGGACTAGTCGCGAGCAGTACTTC. This sequence encodes CSARDFVLGTSREQYF. The chain links TRBV20-1 to TRBJ2-7; 8 nucleotides line up with TRBD2. The J segment lost 6 bases and the V segment lost 0 bases, leaving 13 bases of the junction unmatched. The CDR3 sequence is 16 residues long. The germline CDR1 and CDR2 sequences are DFQATT and SNEGSKA (reference sequence).

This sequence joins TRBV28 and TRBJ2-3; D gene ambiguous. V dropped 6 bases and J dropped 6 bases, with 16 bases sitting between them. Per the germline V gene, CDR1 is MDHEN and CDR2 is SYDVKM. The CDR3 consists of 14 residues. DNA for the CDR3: TGTGCCAGCAGGTCGAATTCGAGAAGGGATACGCAGTATTTT. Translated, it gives CASRSNSRRDTQYF.

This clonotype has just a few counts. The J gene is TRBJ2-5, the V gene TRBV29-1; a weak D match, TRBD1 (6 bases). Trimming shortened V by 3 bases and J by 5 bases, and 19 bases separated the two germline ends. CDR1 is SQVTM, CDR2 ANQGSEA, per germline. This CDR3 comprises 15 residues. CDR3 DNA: TGCAGCGTTGATCTTTTGGGGGCTCAGGGTGAGACCCAGTACTTC. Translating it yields CSVDLLGAQGETQYF.

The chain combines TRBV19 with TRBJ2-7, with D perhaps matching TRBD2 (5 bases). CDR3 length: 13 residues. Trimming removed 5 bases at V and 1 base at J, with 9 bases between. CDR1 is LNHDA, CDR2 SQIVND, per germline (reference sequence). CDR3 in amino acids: CASSEGGSYEQYF. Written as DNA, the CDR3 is TGTGCCAGTAGTGAGGGCGGGTCCTACGAGCAGTACTTC.

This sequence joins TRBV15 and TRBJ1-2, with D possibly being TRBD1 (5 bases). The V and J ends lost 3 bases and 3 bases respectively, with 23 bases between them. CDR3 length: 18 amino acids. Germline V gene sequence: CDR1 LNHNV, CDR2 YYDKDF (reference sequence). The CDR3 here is CATSSERGARWRDYGYTF. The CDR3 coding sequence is TGTGCCACCAGCAGCGAAAGGGGCGCCCGGTGGAGGGACTATGGCTACACCTTC. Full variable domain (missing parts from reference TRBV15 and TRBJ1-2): DAMVIQNPRYQVTQFGKPVTLSCSQTLNHNVMYWYQQKSSQAPKLLFHYYDKDFNNEADTPDNFQSRRPNTSFCFLDIRSPGLGDTAMYLCATSSERGARWRDYGYTFGSGTRLTVV.

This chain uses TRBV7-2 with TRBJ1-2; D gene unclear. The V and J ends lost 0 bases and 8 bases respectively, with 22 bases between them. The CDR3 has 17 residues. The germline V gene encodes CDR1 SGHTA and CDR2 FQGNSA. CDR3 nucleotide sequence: TGTGCCAGCAGCTTAGCGGGCAGCCCATCCGTATCGGGAGGCTACACCTTC. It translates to CASSLAGSPSVSGGYTF.

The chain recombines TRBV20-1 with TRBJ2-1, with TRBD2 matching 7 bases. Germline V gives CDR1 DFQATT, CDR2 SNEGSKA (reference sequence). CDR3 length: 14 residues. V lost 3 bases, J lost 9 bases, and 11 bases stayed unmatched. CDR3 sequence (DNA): TGCAGTGCTAGGCTCGGACTAGGAATCCCTGAGCAGTTCTTC. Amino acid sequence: CSARLGLGIPEQFF.